This TCR beta chain was sequenced during a study of T cells in tumors and immune-related adverse events. CDR3 size: 12 residues. The V segment lost 9 bases and the J segment 4 bases; nucleotides outside the gene matches: 5. CDR1 and CDR2 from the germline V gene are SGHDN and FVKESK. Some clones are missing from TCRdb's copy, which holds only in-frame ones; the method was immunoSEQ multiplex PCR. This repertoire shows roughly 10,000 clones, approximately 90% found once; its top ten account for around 1.4%. The receptor comes from a female donor with metastatic renal cell carcinoma. The J gene is TRBJ2-5, the V gene TRBV14; 7 positions match TRBD2. Specimen: lymph node tissue, collected from a patient treated with anti-PD-1 therapy. CDR3 sequence reads: CARGGVRETQYF. Written as DNA, the CDR3 is TGTGCCAGGGGAGGGGTTCGAGAGACCCAGTACTTC.